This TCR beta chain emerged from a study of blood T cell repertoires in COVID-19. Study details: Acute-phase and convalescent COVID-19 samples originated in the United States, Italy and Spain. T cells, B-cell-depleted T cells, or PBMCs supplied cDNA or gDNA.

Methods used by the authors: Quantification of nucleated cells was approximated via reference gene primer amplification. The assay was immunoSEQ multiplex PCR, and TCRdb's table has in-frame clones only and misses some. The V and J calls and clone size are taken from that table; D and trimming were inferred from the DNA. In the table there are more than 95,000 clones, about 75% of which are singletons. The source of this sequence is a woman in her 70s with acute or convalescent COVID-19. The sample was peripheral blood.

CDR3 sequence (DNA): TGCGCCAGCAGCCAGGATACAGGGTTCGGCGCTTTCTTT. It is translated as CASSQDTGFGAFF. J is TRBJ1-1 and V is TRBV4-1; the D gene is possibly TRBD1 (6 bases). The germline V gene has CDR1 MGHRA and CDR2 YSYEKL. With 3 bases removed from V and 11 bases from J, the gap between germline ends came to 16 bases. There are 13 residues in the CDR3.